This T cell receptor beta chain was identified in a study of vaccination effects on CD4 cells after COVID-19. Prior to sequencing, the ViraFEST assay stimulated PBMC with viral peptide pools, which expanded the antigen-specific CD4+ T cells. Isolation of CD4+ T cells took place after about 10 days of culture. Generated by immunoSEQ multiplex PCR, the TCRdb table keeps only in-frame clones and is missing some. The sample gives tens of thousands of clones, around four fifths of which show up once; 1.5% to 2% is in the top ten. Details on this clone: Its antigen is unidentified.

This specimen was CD4+ T cells from PBMCs cultured with HCoV-229E spike peptides, taken before COVID-19 vaccination. The sequence came from a human donor who received a COVID-19 vaccine.

The CDR3 loop is CASSRSEGTEAFF. CDR3 DNA sequence: TGTGCCAGCAGCCGGTCTGAGGGGACTGAAGCTTTCTTT. The rearrangement uses TRBV6-2 or TRBV6-3 and TRBJ1-1; possibly TRBD1 for D (5 bases). The CDR3 length is 13 residues. V lost 6 bases and J 5 bases, leaving 13 bases between the germline ends. Germline CDR1 reads MNHEY; CDR2 reads SVGEGT.